These 25 T cell receptor beta chains were all obtained from the same sample, sequenced in a study of T cells in Graves' hyperthyroidism and ophthalmopathy (dated by TCRdb to between 2018 and 2021). Library preparation was by multiplex PCR. Reads for this sample came from an Illumina HiSeq 2000. The TCR beta CDR3 regions were amplified from the RNA transcripts. A first-round RT-PCR of the TCR CDR3 used the HTBI primer set with the Qiagen OneStep RT-PCR kit. TCRdb itself trimmed the public reads at Q25 with fastp, ran MiXCR and retained productive beta chains. Entries that share a CDR3 protein sequence are merged under the most common genes and DNA. This sample comprises about 700,000 distinct CDR3 sequences, approximately 14% of them detected only once. The ten largest clones add up to roughly a tenth of the sample. Sequencing input: blood. Receptors originate from a woman younger than 30 with Graves' hyperthyroidism.

This clonotype was observed at least ten times. The chain joins TRBV12-3 or TRBV12-4 to TRBJ2-3, with D hard to call. Trimming stripped 1 base from V and 3 bases from J, with 11 bases between. The CDR3 is 15 residues long. The CDR3 sequence: CASSLGVLRTDTQYF. The CDR3 region has the DNA TGTGCCAGCAGTTTAGGGGTCTTACGGACAGATACGCAGTATTTT.

This clonotype was detected ten times or more. The chain carries TRBV29-1 and TRBJ2-7; 14 nucleotides line up with TRBD2. This CDR3 has 14 amino acids. Germline V gene sequence: CDR1 SQVTM, CDR2 ANQGSEA. Germline trimming cut 7 bases from V and 7 bases from J; bases unmatched to any gene: 9. In DNA form, the CDR3 reads TGCAGCGCTCGGACTAGCGGGGGGACGGGGGAGCAGTACTTC. Amino acid sequence: CSARTSGGTGEQYF.

This clonotype showed up just a few times. The chain recombines TRBV12-3 or TRBV12-4 with TRBJ2-1; a weak D match, TRBD1 (5 bases). This CDR3 has 14 amino acids. V gave up 3 bases and J gave up 6 bases, with 12 bases separating them. CDR3 bases: TGTGCCAGCAGTTTGGGGCCCTTAGTCAATGAGCAGTTCTTC. Translation: CASSLGPLVNEQFF.

In its sample, this clonotype was seen many times. The chain links TRBV6-2 or TRBV6-3 to TRBJ2-5; D is ambiguous. The length of the CDR3 is 11 residues. Trimming left V 0 bases short and J 8 bases short, with 4 bases between. Germline V gene lookup returns CDR1 MNHEY and CDR2 SVGEGT. The CDR3 loop reads CASSYSATQYF. The CDR3 DNA reads TGTGCCAGCAGTTACTCGGCAACCCAGTACTTC.

This clonotype was seen a handful of times. V and J are TRBV19 and TRBJ1-1; D gene unclear. This CDR3 is built from 17 residues. The germline V gene has CDR1 LNHDA and CDR2 SQIVND (reference sequence). The V end was cut by 1 base, the J end by 0 bases, with 15 bases between. CDR3 DNA sequence: TGTGCCAGTAGTATAGTCGGACTTCAACCTATGAACACTGAAGCTTTCTTT. Translated, it gives CASSIVGLQPMNTEAFF.

This clonotype was counted at least ten times. The rearrangement links TRBV12-3 or TRBV12-4 to TRBJ2-1, with D unclear. This CDR3 is built from 14 residues. The V end lost 10 bases, the J end lost 2 bases, and 15 bases lay between the germline ends. The CDR3 DNA sequence: TGTGCCACCCATCCCCTTAGGGCCTACAATGAGCAGTTCTTC. Translating gives CATHPLRAYNEQFF.

This clonotype came up many times. The chain joins TRBV20-1 to TRBJ2-7, with 7 bases aligning to TRBD2. The CDR3 has 14 residues. The germline V gene has CDR1 DFQATT and CDR2 SNEGSKA (reference sequence). The ends lost 6 bases at V and 2 bases at J; junction bases unmatched: 10. CDR3 region: CSASREGWPYEQYF. The CDR3 DNA is TGCAGTGCCTCTAGGGAGGGGTGGCCCTACGAGCAGTACTTC.

There are many counts of this clonotype. The chain recombines TRBV30 with TRBJ1-2, with 9 bases that match TRBD1. CDR3 length: 17 amino acids. The V segment lost 0 bases and the J segment 0 bases; nucleotides outside the gene matches: 8. The germline gives CDR1 GTSNPN, CDR2 SVGIG (reference sequence). The CDR3 DNA reads TGTGCCTGGAGTGTGGGTGGACAGGGGACTACTAACTATGGCTACACCTTC. This codes for CAWSVGGQGTTNYGYTF.

The CDR3 is CASSLYRGRGTEAFF. DNA for the CDR3: TGTGCCAGCAGTTTATACAGGGGGCGGGGAACTGAAGCTTTCTTT. This rearrangement joins TRBV27 to TRBJ1-1; TRBD1 agrees at 9 bases. Germline CDR1 reads MNHEY; CDR2 reads SMNVEV (reference sequence). The CDR3 loop spans 15 amino acids. Trimming took 1 base from V and 5 from J; bases not matched to a gene: 5.

At least ten counts were recorded for this clonotype. The chain carries TRBV12-3 or TRBV12-4 and TRBJ2-1; 13 bases match TRBD2. The CDR3 spans 14 residues. Germline trimming cut 6 bases from V and 9 bases from J; bases unmatched to any gene: 5. CDR3: CASSGLAGASEQFF. The DNA for the CDR3 is TGTGCCAGCAGCGGACTAGCGGGGGCAAGTGAGCAGTTCTTC.

This clonotype was picked up many times. The chain carries TRBV2 and TRBJ2-7; D not resolved. The CDR3 runs 12 residues. CDR1 and CDR2 from the germline V gene are SNHLY and FYNNEI. Trimming took off 7 bases at V and 2 bases at J, with 9 bases between the two ends. This CDR3 is CASKTPTYEQYF. CDR3 nucleotide sequence: TGTGCCAGCAAAACCCCGACCTACGAGCAGTACTTC.

Ten or more counts support this clonotype. The J gene is TRBJ2-7, the V gene TRBV28; the D gene is possibly TRBD2 (6 bases). Per germline, CDR1 MDHEN and CDR2 SYDVKM. The CDR3 is made up of 15 amino acids. Trimming left V 3 bases short and J 2 bases short, with 14 bases between. Here the CDR3 DNA reads TGTGCCAGCAGTTTGGCCCTAGCGAGTACCTACGAGCAGTACTTC. This sequence encodes CASSLALASTYEQYF.

This clonotype showed up many times. V usage is TRBV6-1 and J usage is TRBJ2-1; 8 bases are shared with TRBD2. This CDR3 contains 23 residues. V dropped 4 bases and J dropped 0; count of bases not matched to a gene: 26. CDR1 and CDR2 (germline): MNHNS, SASEGT. DNA of the CDR3: TGTGCCAGCAGTGTAAGGAGACCGGGAAAGGTAGCGGGGAGGGGGAGCTCCTACAATGAGCAGTTCTTC. This gives the protein CASSVRRPGKVAGRGSSYNEQFF.

The chain uses TRBV29-1 and TRBJ2-4, with D unresolved. Germline CDR1 SQVTM, CDR2 ANQGSEA. The CDR3 length is 13 residues. V lost 2 bases and J 2 bases, leaving 7 bases between the germline ends. The chain's CDR3 is CSVELGSKNIQYF. The CDR3 region has the DNA TGCAGCGTTGAACTGGGGTCCAAAAACATTCAGTACTTC.

This clonotype was detected ten times or more. The rearrangement links TRBV19 to TRBJ2-1; maybe TRBD2 (5 bases). The CDR3 runs 16 residues. The V end was cut by 6 bases, the J end by 0 bases, with 15 bases between. The germline gives CDR1 LNHDA, CDR2 SQIVND (reference sequence). CDR3 DNA: TGTGCCAGTAGGTCGGTTGTGGGGAGCTCCTACAATGAGCAGTTCTTC. Translated, it gives CASRSVVGSSYNEQFF.

V is TRBV30 and J is TRBJ2-3, with D uncertain. The germline CDR1 and CDR2 sequences are GTSNPN and SVGIG (reference sequence). This CDR3 is built from 15 residues. V lost 2 bases to trimming and J lost 0 bases, with 12 bases between them. The CDR3 spells CAWSFSLPSTDTQYF. CDR3 DNA sequence: TGTGCCTGGAGTTTTAGCCTCCCCAGCACAGATACGCAGTATTTT.

V gene TRBV30 combines with J gene TRBJ1-6; D is possibly TRBD1 (6 bases). The CDR3 is made up of 14 amino acids. Trimming left V 0 bases short and J 10 bases short, with 13 bases between. Germline loops: CDR1 GTSNPN, CDR2 SVGIG (reference sequence). The CDR3 here is CAWSVLTRGSPLHF. The CDR3 DNA reads as TGTGCCTGGAGTGTACTTACCAGGGGCTCACCCCTCCACTTT.

This clonotype was seen only a few times. The chain links TRBV5-1 to TRBJ2-7, with 10 bases fitting TRBD1. Trimming took 4 bases from V and 5 from J; bases not matched to a gene: 6. The CDR3 is 14 amino acids. Germline V CDR1 and CDR2: SGHRS, YFSETQ. CDR3 residues: CASSVGQGFHEQYF. The CDR3 DNA follows: TGCGCCAGCAGCGTGGGACAGGGGTTTCACGAGCAGTACTTC.

There are many counts of this clonotype. The chain joins TRBV11-1 to TRBJ2-1; 8 bases align to TRBD2. The CDR3 has 15 residues. V was clipped by 4 bases and J by 4 bases; unmatched bases: 6. Germline values: CDR1 SGHAT, CDR2 FQDESV (reference sequence). CDR3 in amino acids: CASSYGTSEYNEQFF. The CDR3 nucleotides read TGTGCCAGCAGCTACGGGACTAGTGAATACAATGAGCAGTTCTTC.

The chain carries TRBV7-9 and TRBJ2-5, with 7 positions matching TRBD1. Germline values: CDR1 SEHNR, CDR2 FQNEAQ (reference sequence). V was pared by 1 base and J by 0 bases, with 11 bases of the junction left unmatched. CDR3 size: 18 residues. CDR3 DNA: TGTGCCAGCAGCTTAGGACTTCTTATCGGACAGGACCAAGAGACCCAGTACTTC. It is translated as CASSLGLLIGQDQETQYF.

This clonotype was observed many times. The chain joins TRBV11-2 to TRBJ2-3; D remains unclear. The CDR3 is 15 amino acids. Per the germline V gene, CDR1 is SGHAT and CDR2 is FQNNGV. The V end was cut by 6 bases, the J end by 8 bases, with 21 bases between. The CDR3: CASRSHQSESATQYF. The CDR3 nucleotides read TGTGCCAGCAGATCCCACCAATCCGAGTCGGCTACGCAGTATTTT.

This clonotype was seen many times. The CDR3 region has the DNA TGTGCCAGCAGCATCCGACAGGGGACAACGAACACTGAAGCTTTCTTT. This gives the protein CASSIRQGTTNTEAFF. The genes are TRBV7-8 and TRBJ1-1; 8 bases fit TRBD1. The CDR3 is 16 residues long. V lost 5 bases and J lost 1; bases outside the gene matches: 9. Looked up from germline, CDR1 is SGHVS and CDR2 is FQNEAQ.

The sample holds many counts of this clonotype. The rearrangement joins TRBV11-2 to TRBJ2-3, with 9 bases identical to TRBD2. V lost 5 bases and J lost 7; bases outside the gene matches: 10. CDR3 length: 15 residues. Per the germline V gene, CDR1 is SGHAT and CDR2 is FQNNGV. The CDR3 bases are TGTGCCAGCAGCCCTCCCAGCGGGAGGAAGAATACGCAGTATTTT. Protein: CASSPPSGRKNTQYF.

This clonotype was counted at least ten times. Germline is not matched at one junction end, which may reflect a read error. The chain has TRBV6-2 or TRBV6-3 and TRBJ2-1, with TRBD1 as a possible D gene (5 bases). The germline CDR1 and CDR2 sequences are MNHEY and SVGEGT. There are 17 residues in the CDR3. The CDR3, as DNA: TGTGCCAGCAGGCCTTGGGGCCGCTATAGCTCCTACAATGAGCAATTCTTC. Residues: CASRPWGRYSSYNEQFF.

This clonotype has just a few counts. The chain employs TRBV27 and TRBJ2-7; the match to TRBD1 covers 8 bases. The V and J ends lost 3 bases and 6 bases, in that order; junction bases with no gene match: 13. CDR1 and CDR2 from the germline V gene are MNHEY and SMNVEV (reference sequence). CDR3 length equals 16 residues. The CDR3: CASSLTLGTGRREQYF. The CDR3 bases are TGTGCCAGCAGTTTGACTCTCGGGACAGGAAGGCGCGAGCAGTACTTC.